This TCR beta chain derives from a study of shared clonotypes between healthy human individuals. Findings and caveats of the study: Sharing of clonotypes among donors was expected to vary with sequencing depth.

The CDR3 has 11 amino acids. Germline V gene sequence: CDR1 SNHLY, CDR2 FYNNEI. Trimming shortened V by 6 bases and J by 12 bases, and 11 bases separated the two germline ends. This clone was observed at least ten times. Its specificity is unknown. Investigators spread the genomic DNA of each subset evenly over several immunoSEQ plates. Some 30,000 T cell genomes (roughly 220 ng DNA) went into each sorted-subset replicate. Repertoires were generated with immunoSEQ multiplex PCR, while TCRdb's copy carries only in-frame clones and drops some. The sample lists hundreds of thousands of clones; 73% were seen once.

The chain couples TRBV2 to TRBJ1-4; no reliable D call. Sequenced input: memory CD4+ T cells sorted from blood. Subset meaning: CD45RA-negative fraction. This clonotype originated in a woman aged 25 to 39 in good health. CDR3 loop: CASSRHQQLFF. The CDR3 DNA sequence: TGTGCCAGCAGCCGACATCAGCAACTGTTTTTT.